This TCR beta chain was documented in a study of blood T cell repertoires in COVID-19. Study as a whole: The United States, Italy and Spain were the sources of the acute and convalescent COVID-19 samples. PBMCs, B-cell-depleted T cells, or T cells provided the cDNA or gDNA that made up the material.

As handled by the study authors: Reference gene primers were amplified, and this amplification served to estimate nucleated cell counts. Assay used: immunoSEQ multiplex PCR; TCRdb lists only in-frame clones, some missing. That table supplies the V and J calls and clone size; D and trimming were determined from the DNA. The sample lists 70,000 to 90,000 clones, around four fifths occurring once. CDR1 and CDR2 from the germline V gene are LGHNT and FRNRAP. The V gene end was trimmed by 6 bases and the J gene end by 6 bases; junction bases not matched to a gene: 8. The CDR3 totals 15 residues. The receptor was isolated from a woman of 80 years or more with acute or convalescent COVID-19. The sample comprised peripheral blood. The rearrangement uses TRBV12-5 and TRBJ2-2; TRBD2 matches 9 bases. The CDR3 DNA reads as TGTGCTAGTGGCGAGAGCGGGAGGAGGGCCGGGGAGCTGTTTTTT. Its translation: CASGESGRRAGELFF.